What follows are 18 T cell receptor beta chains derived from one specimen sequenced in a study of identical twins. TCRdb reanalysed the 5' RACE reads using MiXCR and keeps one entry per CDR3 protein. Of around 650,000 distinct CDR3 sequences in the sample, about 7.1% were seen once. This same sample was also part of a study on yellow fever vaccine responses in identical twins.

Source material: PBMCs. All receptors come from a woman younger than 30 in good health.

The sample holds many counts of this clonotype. CDR3 DNA: TGTGCCAGCAGCCAAGGGGGGGTGGCAAAGCAGTTCTTC. This encodes CASSQGGVAKQFF. The chain combines TRBV3-1 with TRBJ2-1; D possibly corresponds to TRBD2 (6 bases). The CDR3 runs 13 residues. Trimming shortened V by 1 base and J by 11 bases, and 12 bases separated the two germline ends. The germline V gene has CDR1 LGHDT and CDR2 YNNKEL (reference sequence).

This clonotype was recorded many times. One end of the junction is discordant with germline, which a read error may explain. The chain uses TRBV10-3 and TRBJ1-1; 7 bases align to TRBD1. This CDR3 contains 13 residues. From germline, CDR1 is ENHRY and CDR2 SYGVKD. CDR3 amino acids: CAITALPGDSGVF. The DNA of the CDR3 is TGTGCCATCACCGCCCTGCCCGGGGACAGTGGAGTCTTT.

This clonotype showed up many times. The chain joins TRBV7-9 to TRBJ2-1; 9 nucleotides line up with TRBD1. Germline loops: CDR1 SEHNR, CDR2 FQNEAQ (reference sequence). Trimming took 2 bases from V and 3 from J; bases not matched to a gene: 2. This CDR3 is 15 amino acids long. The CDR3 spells CASSLWDRDYNEQFF. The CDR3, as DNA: TGTGCCAGCAGCTTATGGGACAGGGACTACAATGAGCAGTTCTTC.

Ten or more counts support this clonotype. The CDR3 bases are TGTGCCAGCAGCCAAGCTAGGGGCATATTGGGCAATGAGCAGTTCTTC. Translating gives CASSQARGILGNEQFF. The V and J genes are TRBV3-1 and TRBJ2-1, with D possibly being TRBD1 (5 bases). V lost 1 base, J lost 6 bases, and 16 bases lay in between. Germline V CDR1 and CDR2: LGHDT, YNNKEL (reference sequence). This CDR3 is built from 16 residues.

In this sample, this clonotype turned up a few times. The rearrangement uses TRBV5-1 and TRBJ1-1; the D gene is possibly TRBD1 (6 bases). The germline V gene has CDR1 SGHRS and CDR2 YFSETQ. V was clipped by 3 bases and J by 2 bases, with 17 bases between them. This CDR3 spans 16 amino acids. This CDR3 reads CASSSSVGGANTEAFF. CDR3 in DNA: TGCGCCAGCAGCTCATCTGTGGGGGGCGCTAACACTGAAGCTTTCTTT.

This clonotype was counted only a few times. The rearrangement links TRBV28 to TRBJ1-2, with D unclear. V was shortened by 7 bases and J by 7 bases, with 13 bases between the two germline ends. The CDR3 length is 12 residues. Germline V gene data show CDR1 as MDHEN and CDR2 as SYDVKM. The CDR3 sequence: CASTQFPFGYTF. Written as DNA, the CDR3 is TGTGCCAGCACCCAATTTCCATTTGGCTACACCTTC.

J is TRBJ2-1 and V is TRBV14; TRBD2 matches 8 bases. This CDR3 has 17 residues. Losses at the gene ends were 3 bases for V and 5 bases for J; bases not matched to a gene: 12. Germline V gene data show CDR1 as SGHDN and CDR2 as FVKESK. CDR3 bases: TGTGCCAGCAGCCACCCTCAGCGGGGGAAGGTAGACAATGAGCAGTTCTTC. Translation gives CASSHPQRGKVDNEQFF.

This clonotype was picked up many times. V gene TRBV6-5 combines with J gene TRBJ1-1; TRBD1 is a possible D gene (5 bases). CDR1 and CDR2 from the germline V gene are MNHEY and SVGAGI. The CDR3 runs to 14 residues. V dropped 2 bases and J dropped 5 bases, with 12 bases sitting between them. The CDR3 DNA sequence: TGTGCCAGCAGTTACCTGCAGGGCAGGACTGAAGCTTTCTTT. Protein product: CASSYLQGRTEAFF.

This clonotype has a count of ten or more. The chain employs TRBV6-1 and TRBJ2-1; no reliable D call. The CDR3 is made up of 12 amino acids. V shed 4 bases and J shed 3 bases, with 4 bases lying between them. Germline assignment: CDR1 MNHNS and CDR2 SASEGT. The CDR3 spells CASSAVYNEQFF. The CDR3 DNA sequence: TGTGCCAGCAGTGCCGTCTACAATGAGCAGTTCTTC.

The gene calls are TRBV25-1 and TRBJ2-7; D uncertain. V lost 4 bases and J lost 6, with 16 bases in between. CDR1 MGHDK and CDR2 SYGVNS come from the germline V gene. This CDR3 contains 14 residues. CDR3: CASSAWSQSGEQYF. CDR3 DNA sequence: TGTGCCAGCAGTGCCTGGAGCCAAAGTGGCGAGCAGTACTTC.

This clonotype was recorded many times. CDR3 in DNA: TGTGCCATCAATCCTGGAATGGGGGAGACCCAGTACTTC. As protein: CAINPGMGETQYF. The rearrangement uses TRBV10-3 and TRBJ2-5; D gene ambiguous. The CDR3 has 13 residues. Germline CDR1 reads ENHRY; CDR2 reads SYGVKD. The V gene lost 7 bases and the J gene lost 5 bases, with 14 bases spanning the gap.

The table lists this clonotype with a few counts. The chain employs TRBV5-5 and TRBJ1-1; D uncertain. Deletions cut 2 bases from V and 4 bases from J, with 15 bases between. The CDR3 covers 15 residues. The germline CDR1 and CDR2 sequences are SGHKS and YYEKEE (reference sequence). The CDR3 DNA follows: TGTGCCAGCAGCTTAAGTTCGCCAACGGGCACTGAAGCTTTCTTT. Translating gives CASSLSSPTGTEAFF.

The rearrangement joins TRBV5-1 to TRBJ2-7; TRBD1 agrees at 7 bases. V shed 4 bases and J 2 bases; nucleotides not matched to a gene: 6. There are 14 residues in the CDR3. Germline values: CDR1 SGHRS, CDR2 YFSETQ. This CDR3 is CASSQRDSTYEQYF. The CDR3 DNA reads TGCGCCAGCAGCCAGAGGGACAGTACCTACGAGCAGTACTTC.

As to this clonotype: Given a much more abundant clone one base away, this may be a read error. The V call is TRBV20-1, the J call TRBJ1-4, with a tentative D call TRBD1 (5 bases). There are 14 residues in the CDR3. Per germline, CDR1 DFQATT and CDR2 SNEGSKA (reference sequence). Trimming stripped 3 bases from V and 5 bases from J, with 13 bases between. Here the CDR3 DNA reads TGCAGTGCTAGCACATGGGGGGAAAATGAAAAACTGTTTTTT. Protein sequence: CSASTWGENEKLFF.

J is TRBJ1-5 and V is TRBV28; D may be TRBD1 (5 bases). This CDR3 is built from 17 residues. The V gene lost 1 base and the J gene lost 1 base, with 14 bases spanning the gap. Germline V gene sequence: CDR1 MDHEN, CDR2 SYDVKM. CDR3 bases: TGTGCCAGCAGTTTATTTTGGGCAGGGAGGAGCAATCAGCCCCAGCATTTT. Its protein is CASSLFWAGRSNQPQHF.

In nucleotides, the CDR3 is TGTGCCAGCAGTAAAGACACGGGGAGGCCCCAGTACTTC. Amino acids: CASSKDTGRPQYF. The chain joins TRBV12-3 or TRBV12-4 to TRBJ2-5, with a possible D match to TRBD2 (6 bases). Trimming pared 5 bases from V and 9 bases from J, leaving 16 bases between. CDR3 length: 13 amino acids.

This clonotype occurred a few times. This CDR3 is CSVDRQGGGEQFF. CDR3 coding DNA: TGCAGCGTTGATCGACAGGGGGGCGGTGAGCAGTTCTTC. The chain joins TRBV29-1 to TRBJ2-1, with 9 nucleotides matching TRBD1. Germline V gives CDR1 SQVTM, CDR2 ANQGSEA. With 3 bases clipped from V and 9 bases from J, the junction kept 6 bases outside the gene matches. The CDR3 contains 13 residues.

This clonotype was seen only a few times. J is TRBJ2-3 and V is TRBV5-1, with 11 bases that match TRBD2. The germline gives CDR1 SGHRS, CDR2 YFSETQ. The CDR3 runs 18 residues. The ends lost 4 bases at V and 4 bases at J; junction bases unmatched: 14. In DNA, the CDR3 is TGCGCCAGCAGCGAGCCCGCTTATCTTAGCGGGGGGGCAGATACGCAGTATTTT. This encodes CASSEPAYLSGGADTQYF.